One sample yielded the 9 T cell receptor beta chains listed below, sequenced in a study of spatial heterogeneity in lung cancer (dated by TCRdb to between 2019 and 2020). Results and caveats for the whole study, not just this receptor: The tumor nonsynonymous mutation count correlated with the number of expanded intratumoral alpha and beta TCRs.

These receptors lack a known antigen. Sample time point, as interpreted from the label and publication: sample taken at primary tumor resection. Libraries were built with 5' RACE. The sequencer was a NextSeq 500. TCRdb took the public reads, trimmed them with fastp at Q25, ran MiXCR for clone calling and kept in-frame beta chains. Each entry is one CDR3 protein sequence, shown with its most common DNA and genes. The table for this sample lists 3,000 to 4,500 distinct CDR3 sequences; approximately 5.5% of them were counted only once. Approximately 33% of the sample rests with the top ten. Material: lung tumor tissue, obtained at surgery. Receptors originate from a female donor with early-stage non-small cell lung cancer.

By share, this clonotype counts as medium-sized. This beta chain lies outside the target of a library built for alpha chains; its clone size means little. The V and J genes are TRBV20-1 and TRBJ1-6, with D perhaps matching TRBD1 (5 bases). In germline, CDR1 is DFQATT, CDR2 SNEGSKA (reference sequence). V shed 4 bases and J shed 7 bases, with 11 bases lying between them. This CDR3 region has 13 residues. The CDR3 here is CSANGGNNSPLHF. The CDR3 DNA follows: TGCAGTGCTAACGGGGGTAACAATTCACCCCTCCACTTT.

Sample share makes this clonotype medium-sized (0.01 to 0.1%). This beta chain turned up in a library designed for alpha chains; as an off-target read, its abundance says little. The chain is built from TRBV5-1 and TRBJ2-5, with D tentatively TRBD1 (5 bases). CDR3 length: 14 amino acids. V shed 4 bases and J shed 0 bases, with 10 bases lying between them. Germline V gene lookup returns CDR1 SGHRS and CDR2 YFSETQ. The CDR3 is CASSMYRYQETQYF. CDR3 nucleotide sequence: TGCGCCAGCAGCATGTACAGGTACCAAGAGACCCAGTACTTC.

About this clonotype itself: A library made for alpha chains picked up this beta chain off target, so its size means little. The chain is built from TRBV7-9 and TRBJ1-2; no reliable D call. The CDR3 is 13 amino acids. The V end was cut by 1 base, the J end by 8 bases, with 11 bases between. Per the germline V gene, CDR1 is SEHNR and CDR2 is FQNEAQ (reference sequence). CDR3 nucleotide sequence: TGTGCCAGCAGCTTAGTGGATTCTGGCGGCTACACCTTC. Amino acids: CASSLVDSGGYTF.

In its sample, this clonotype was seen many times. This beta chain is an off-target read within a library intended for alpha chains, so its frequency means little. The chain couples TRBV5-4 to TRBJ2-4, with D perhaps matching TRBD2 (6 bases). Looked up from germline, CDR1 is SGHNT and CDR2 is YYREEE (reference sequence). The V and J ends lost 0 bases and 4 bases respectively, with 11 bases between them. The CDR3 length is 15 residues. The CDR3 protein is CASSLAGGVKNIQYF. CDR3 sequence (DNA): TGTGCCAGCAGCTTGGCCGGAGGGGTAAAAAACATTCAGTACTTC.

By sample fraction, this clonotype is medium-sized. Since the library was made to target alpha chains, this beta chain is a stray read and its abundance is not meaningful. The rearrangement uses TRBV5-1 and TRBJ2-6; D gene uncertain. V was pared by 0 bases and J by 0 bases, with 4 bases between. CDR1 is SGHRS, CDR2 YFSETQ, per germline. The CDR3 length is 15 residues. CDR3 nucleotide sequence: TGCGCCAGCAGCTTGGGGAGCTCTGGGGCCAACGTCCTGACTTTC. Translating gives CASSLGSSGANVLTF. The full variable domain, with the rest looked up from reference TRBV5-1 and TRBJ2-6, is KAGVTQTPRYLIKTRGQQVTLSCSPISGHRSVSWYQQTPGQGLQFLFEYFSETQRNKGNFPGRFSGRQFSNSRSEMNVSTLELGDSALYLCASSLGSSGANVLTFGAGSRLTVL.

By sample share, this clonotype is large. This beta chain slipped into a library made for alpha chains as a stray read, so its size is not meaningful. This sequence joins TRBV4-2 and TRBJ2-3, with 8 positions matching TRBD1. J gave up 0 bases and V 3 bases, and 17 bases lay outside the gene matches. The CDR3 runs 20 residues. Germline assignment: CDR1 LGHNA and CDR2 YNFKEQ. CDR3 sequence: CASSQGAGGAAISSTDTQYF. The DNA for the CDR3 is TGTGCCAGCAGCCAGGGGGCAGGGGGCGCGGCCATCTCAAGCACAGATACGCAGTATTTT.

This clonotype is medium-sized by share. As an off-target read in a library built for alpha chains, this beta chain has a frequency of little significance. The CDR3 DNA reads TGTGCCAGCAGCCAAGCCGGTTCTAGCTCCGAGCAGTACTTC. Protein product: CASSQAGSSSEQYF. The gene calls are TRBV4-2 and TRBJ2-7; TRBD2 is a possible D gene (5 bases). Trimming left V 1 base short and J 6 bases short, with 13 bases between. Germline V gene sequence: CDR1 LGHNA, CDR2 YNFKEQ. This CDR3 has 14 residues.

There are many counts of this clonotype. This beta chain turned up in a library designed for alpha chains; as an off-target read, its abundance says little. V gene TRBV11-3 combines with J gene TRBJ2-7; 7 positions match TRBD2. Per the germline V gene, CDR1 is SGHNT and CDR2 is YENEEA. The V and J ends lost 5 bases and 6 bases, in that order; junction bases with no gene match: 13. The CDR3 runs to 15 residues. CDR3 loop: CASSPLGGMLGEQYF. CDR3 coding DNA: TGTGCCAGCAGCCCCCTCGGGGGGATGTTGGGCGAGCAGTACTTC.

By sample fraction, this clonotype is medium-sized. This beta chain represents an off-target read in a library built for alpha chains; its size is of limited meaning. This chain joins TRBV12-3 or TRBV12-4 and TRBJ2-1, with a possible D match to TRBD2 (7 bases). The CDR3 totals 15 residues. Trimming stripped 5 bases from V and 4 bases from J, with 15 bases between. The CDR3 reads CASSPRRGHYNEQFF. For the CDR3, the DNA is TGTGCCAGCAGTCCCCGGCGGGGGCATTACAATGAGCAGTTCTTC.